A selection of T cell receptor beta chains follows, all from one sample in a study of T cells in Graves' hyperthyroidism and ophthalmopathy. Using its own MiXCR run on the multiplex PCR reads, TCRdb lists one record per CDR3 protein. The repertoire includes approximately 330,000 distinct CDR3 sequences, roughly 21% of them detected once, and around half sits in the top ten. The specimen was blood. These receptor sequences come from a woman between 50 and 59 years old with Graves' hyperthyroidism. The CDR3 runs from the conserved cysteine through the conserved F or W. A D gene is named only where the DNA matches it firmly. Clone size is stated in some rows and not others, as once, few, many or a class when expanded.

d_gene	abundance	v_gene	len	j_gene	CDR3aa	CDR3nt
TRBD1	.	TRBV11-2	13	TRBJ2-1	CASSWDRGDRQFF	TGTGCCAGCAGTTGGGACAGGGGAGACAGGCAGTTCTTC
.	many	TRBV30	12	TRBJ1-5	CACRYPNQPQHF	TGTGCCTGCCGATATCCCAATCAGCCCCAGCATTTT
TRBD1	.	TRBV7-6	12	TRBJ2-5	CASSVQGETQYF	TGTGCCAGCAGCGTACAGGGGGAGACCCAGTACTTC
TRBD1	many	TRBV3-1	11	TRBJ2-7	CASSQQGASYF	TGTGCCAGCAGCCAACAGGGGGCTTCATACTTC
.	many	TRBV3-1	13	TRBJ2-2	CASSQGQTGELFF	TGTGCCAGCAGCCAAGGCCAGACCGGGGAGCTGTTTTTT
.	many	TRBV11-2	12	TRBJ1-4	CASSKTSEKLFF	TGTGCCAGCAGCAAGACAAGTGAAAAACTGTTTTTT
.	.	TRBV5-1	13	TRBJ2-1	CASSFTSSGEQFF	TGCGCCAGCAGCTTCACTAGCTCTGGTGAGCAGTTCTTC
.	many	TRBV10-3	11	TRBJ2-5	CAIMVAETQYF	TGTGCCATCATGGTAGCAGAGACCCAGTACTTC
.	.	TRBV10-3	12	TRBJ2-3	CVISDHRDTQYF	TGTGTCATCAGTGACCACAGGGATACGCAGTATTTT
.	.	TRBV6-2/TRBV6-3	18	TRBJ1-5	CASSYDGLERFSNQPQHF	TGTGCCAGCAGTTACGACGGACTGGAACGGTTTAGCAATCAGCCCCAGCATTTT
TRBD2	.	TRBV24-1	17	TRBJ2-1	CATSEGLAGGLYNEQFF	TGTGCCACCAGTGAAGGACTAGCGGGAGGGTTATACAATGAGCAGTTCTTC
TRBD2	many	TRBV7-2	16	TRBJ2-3	CASSPRPGGGTDTQYF	TGTGCCAGCAGCCCGAGACCCGGGGGGGGCACAGATACGCAGTATTTT
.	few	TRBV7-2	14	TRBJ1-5	CASSLGGPYQPQHF	TGTGCCAGCAGCTTAGGGGGTCCTTATCAGCCCCAGCATTTT
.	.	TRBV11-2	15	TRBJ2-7	CASSLSQAFSYEQYF	TGTGCCAGCAGCTTATCACAGGCCTTCTCCTACGAGCAGTACTTC
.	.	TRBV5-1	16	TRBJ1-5	CASSFPMGQGRQPQHF	TGCGCCAGCAGCTTTCCAATGGGGCAGGGGAGACAGCCCCAGCATTTT
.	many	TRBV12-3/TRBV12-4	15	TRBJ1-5	CASSLSVTGVQPQHF	TGTGCCAGCAGTTTGAGTGTAACAGGAGTTCAGCCCCAGCATTTT
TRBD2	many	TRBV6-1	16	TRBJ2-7	CASSFGTSGNSYEQYF	TGTGCCAGCAGTTTTGGGACTAGCGGAAACTCCTACGAGCAGTACTTC
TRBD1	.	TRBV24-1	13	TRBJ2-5	CATSPTGIETQYF	TGTGCCACCAGCCCGACAGGGATAGAGACCCAGTACTTC
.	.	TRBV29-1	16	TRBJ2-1	CSVVGAGEMPYNEQFF	TGCAGCGTTGTAGGGGCAGGGGAGATGCCCTACAATGAGCAGTTCTTC
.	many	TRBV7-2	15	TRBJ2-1	CASSLSKGGYNEQFF	TGTGCCAGCAGCTTATCGAAAGGGGGCTACAATGAGCAGTTCTTC
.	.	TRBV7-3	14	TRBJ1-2	CASSLNSGDYGYTF	TGTGCCAGCAGCTTAAATTCGGGAGACTATGGCTACACCTTC
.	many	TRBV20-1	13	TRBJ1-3	CSATWGRGNTIYF	TGCAGTGCTACCTGGGGGAGGGGAAACACCATATATTTT
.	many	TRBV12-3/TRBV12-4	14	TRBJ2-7	CASRLGGARYEQYF	TGTGCCAGCAGGTTGGGGGGAGCTAGGTACGAGCAGTACTTC
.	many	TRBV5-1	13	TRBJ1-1	CASSTQGTTEAFF	TGCGCCAGCAGCACCCAGGGGACCACTGAAGCTTTCTTT
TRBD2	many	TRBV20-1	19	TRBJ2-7	CSAPTPLAGGVIGSYEQYF	TGCAGTGCTCCCACCCCCCTAGCGGGAGGTGTTATCGGCTCCTACGAGCAGTACTTC
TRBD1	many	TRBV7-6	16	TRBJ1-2	CASSGIGQGGDYGYTF	TGTGCCAGCAGCGGGATAGGACAGGGTGGTGACTATGGCTACACCTTC
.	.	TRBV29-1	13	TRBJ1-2	CSASGMGGSGYTF	TGCAGCGCCTCTGGCATGGGGGGATCTGGCTACACCTTC
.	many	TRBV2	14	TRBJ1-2	CASSEGYANYGYTF	TGTGCCAGCAGTGAGGGGTACGCTAACTATGGCTACACCTTC
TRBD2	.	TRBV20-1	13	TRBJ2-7	CSARIAGGYEQYF	TGCAGTGCTAGAATAGCGGGAGGCTACGAGCAGTACTTC
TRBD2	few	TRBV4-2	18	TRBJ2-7	CASSPRGLAGIPGNEQYF	TGTGCCAGCAGCCCGAGGGGACTAGCGGGAATCCCCGGCAACGAGCAGTACTTC
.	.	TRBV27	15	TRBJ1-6	CASSLQVKNNSPLHF	TGTGCCAGCAGTTTGCAGGTGAAGAATAATTCACCCCTCCACTTT
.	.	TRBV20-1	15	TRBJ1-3	CSAKDSTFSGNTIYF	TGCAGTGCAAAGGACAGTACGTTCTCTGGAAACACCATATATTTT
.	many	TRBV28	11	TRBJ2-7	CASSGKYEQYF	TGTGCCAGCTCCGGGAAATACGAGCAGTACTTC
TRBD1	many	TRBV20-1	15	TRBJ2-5	CSASPDRGIQETQYF	TGCAGTGCTAGCCCCGACAGGGGAATTCAAGAGACCCAGTACTTC
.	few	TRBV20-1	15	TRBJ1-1	CSAPRGQGKNTEAFF	TGCAGTGCCCCCCGGGGTCAGGGGAAGAACACTGAAGCTTTCTTT
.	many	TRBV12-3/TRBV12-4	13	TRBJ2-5	CASSPDGWRTQYF	TGTGCCAGCAGTCCGGACGGTTGGAGGACCCAGTACTTC
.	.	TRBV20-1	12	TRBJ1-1	CSAGTRNTEAFF	TGCAGCGCTGGGACGAGAAACACTGAAGCTTTCTTT
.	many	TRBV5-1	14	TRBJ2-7	CASSLKDGPYEQYF	TGCGCCAGCAGCCTAAAAGACGGACCCTACGAGCAGTACTTC
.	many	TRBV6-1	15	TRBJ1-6	CASSYDGVPGSPLHF	TGTGCCAGCAGTTACGATGGGGTGCCGGGTTCACCCCTCCACTTT
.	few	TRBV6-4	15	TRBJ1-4	CASSESPGIGEKLFF	TGTGCCAGCAGTGAATCCCCAGGGATTGGAGAAAAACTGTTTTTT
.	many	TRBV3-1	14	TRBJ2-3	CASSPQRNTDTQYF	TGTGCCAGCAGCCCCCAACGCAACACAGATACGCAGTATTTT
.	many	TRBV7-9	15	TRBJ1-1	CASSLSGGSNTEAFF	TGTGCCAGCAGCTTAAGTGGGGGCTCGAACACTGAAGCTTTCTTT